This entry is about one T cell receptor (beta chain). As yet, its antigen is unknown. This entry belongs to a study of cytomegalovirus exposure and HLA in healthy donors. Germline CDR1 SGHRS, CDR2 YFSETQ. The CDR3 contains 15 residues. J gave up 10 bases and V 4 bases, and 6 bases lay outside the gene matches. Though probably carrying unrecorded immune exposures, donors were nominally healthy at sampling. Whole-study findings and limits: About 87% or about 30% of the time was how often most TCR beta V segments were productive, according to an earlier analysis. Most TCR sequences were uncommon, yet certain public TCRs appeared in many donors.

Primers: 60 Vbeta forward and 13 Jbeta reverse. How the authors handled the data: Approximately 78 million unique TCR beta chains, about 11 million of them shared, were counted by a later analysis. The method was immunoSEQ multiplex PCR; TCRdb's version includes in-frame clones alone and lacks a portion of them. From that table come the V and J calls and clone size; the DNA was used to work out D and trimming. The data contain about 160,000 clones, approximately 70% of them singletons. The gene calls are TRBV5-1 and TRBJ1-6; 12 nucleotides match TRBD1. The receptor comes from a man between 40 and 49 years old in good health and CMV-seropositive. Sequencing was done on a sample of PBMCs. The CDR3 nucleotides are TGCGCCAGCAGCGGCGGGACAGGGGGCAGGTCACCCCTCCACTTT. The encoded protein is CASSGGTGGRSPLHF.